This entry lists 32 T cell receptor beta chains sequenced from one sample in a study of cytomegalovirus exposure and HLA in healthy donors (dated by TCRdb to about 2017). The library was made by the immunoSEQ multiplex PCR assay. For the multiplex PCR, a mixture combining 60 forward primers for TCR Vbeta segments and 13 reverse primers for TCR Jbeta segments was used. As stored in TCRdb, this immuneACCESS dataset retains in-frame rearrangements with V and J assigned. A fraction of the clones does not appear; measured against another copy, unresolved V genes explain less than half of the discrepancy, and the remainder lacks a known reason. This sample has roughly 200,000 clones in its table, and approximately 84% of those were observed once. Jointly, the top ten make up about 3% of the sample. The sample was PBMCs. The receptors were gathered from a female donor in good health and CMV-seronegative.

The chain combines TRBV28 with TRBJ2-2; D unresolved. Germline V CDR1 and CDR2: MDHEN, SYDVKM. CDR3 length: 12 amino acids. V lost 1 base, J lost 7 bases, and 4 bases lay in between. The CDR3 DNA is TGTGCCAGCAGTTTATTATTCGGGGAGCTGTTTTTT. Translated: CASSLLFGELFF.

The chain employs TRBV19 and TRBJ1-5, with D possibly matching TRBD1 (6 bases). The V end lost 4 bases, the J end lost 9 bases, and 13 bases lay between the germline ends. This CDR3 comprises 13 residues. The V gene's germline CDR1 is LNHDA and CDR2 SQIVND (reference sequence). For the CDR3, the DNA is TGTGCCAGTAGTAGCGTACAGGGTGGGCCCCAGCATTTT. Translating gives CASSSVQGGPQHF.

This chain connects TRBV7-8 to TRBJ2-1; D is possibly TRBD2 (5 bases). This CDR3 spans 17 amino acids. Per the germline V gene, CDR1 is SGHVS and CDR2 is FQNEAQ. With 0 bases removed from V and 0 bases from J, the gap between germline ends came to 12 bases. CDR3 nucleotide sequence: TGTGCCAGCAGCTTAGCGCAGTGGACTTTCTCCTACAATGAGCAGTTCTTC. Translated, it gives CASSLAQWTFSYNEQFF.

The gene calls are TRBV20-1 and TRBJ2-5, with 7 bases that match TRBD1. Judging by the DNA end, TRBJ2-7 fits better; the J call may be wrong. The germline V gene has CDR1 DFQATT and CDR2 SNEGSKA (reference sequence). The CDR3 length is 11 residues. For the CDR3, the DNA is TGCAGTGCCCTCGACAGGGTCGAGCAGTACTTC. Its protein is CSALDRVEQYF.

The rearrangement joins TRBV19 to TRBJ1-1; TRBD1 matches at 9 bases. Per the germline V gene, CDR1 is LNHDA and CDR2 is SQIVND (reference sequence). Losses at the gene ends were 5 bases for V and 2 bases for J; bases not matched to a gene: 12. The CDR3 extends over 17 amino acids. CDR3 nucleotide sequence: TGTGCCAGTAGTTTCCGGACAGGGGCCTATTCAAACACTGAAGCTTTCTTT. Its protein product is CASSFRTGAYSNTEAFF.

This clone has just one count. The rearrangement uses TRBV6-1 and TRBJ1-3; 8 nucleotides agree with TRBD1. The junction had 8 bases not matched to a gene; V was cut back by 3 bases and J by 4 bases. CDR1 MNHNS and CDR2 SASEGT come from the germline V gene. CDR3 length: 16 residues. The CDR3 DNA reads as TGTGCCAGCAGTGATTTCCAGGGGGCGCGGGGAAACACCATATATTTT. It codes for CASSDFQGARGNTIYF.

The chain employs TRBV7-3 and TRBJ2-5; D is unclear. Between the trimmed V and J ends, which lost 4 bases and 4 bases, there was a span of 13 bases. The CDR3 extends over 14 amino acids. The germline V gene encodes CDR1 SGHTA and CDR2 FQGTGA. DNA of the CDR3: TGTGCCAGCAGCTATATAGGCTCGGGAGAGACCCAGTACTTC. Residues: CASSYIGSGETQYF.

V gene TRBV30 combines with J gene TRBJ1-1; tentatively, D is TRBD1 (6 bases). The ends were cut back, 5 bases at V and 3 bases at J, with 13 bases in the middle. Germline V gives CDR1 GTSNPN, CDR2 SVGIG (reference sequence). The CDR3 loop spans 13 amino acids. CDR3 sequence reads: CAWLGTPYTEAFF. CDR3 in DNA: TGTGCCTGGTTAGGGACACCATACACTGAAGCTTTCTTT. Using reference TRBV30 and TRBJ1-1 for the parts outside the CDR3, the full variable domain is SQTIHQWPATLVQPVGSPLSLECTVEGTSNPNLYWYRQAAGRGLQLLFYSVGIGQISSEVPQNLSASRPQDRQFILSSKKLLLSDSGFYLCAWLGTPYTEAFFGQGTRLTVV.

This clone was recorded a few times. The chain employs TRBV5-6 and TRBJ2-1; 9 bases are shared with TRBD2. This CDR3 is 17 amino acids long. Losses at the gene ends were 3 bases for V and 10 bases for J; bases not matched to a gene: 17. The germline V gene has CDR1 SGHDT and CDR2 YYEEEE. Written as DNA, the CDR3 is TGTGCCAGCAGCTATAAACGGACTAGCGAGACACACGAGGAGCAGTTCTTC. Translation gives CASSYKRTSETHEEQFF.

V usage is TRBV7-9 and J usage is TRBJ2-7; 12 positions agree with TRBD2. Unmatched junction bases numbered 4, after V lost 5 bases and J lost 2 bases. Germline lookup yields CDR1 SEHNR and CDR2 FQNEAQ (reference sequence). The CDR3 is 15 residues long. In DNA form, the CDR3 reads TGTGCCAGCAGCCAAAGGACTAGCGGGACCTACGAGCAGTACTTC. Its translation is CASSQRTSGTYEQYF.

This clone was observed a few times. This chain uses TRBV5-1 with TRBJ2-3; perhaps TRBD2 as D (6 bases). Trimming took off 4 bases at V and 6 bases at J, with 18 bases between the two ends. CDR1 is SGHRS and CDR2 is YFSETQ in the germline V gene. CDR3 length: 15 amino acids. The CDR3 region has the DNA TGCGCCAGCAGCACTCCCCGGGACTCGGCCGATACGCAGTATTTT. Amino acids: CASSTPRDSADTQYF.

The CDR3 coding sequence is TGTGCCAGCAGTTTACGAGGGACAGAGAGATACGAGCAGTACTTC. Translating it yields CASSLRGTERYEQYF. The J gene is TRBJ2-5, the V gene TRBV27; 7 bases line up with TRBD1. The J call is doubtful: the DNA matches TRBJ2-7 better. The germline V gene encodes CDR1 MNHEY and CDR2 SMNVEV (reference sequence). This CDR3 is 15 amino acids long.

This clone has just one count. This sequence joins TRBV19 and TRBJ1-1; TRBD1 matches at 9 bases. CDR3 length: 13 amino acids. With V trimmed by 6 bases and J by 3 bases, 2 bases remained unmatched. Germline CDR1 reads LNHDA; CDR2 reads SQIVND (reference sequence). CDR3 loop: CASSWTGDTEAFF. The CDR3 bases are TGTGCCAGTAGCTGGACAGGGGACACTGAAGCTTTCTTT.

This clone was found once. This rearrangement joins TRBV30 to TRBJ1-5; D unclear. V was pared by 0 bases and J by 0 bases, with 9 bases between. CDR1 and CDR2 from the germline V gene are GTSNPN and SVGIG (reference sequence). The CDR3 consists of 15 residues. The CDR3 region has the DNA TGTGCCTGGAGTGTACTTGGAGATAGCAATCAGCCCCAGCATTTT. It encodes CAWSVLGDSNQPQHF.

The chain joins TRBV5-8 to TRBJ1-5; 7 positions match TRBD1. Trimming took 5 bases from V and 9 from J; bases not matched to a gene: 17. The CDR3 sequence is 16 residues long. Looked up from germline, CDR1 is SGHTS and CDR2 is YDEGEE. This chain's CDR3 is CASRPSGTAASGPQHF. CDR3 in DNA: TGTGCCAGCAGACCATCCGGGACAGCTGCCTCCGGGCCCCAGCATTTT.

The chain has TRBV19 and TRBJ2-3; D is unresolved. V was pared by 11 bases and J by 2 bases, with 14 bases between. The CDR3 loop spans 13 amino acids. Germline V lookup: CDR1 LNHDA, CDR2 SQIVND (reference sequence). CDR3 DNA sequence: TGTGCCTCTCAGTCCAGGAACACAGATACGCAGTATTTT. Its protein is CASQSRNTDTQYF.

CDR3 in amino acids: CASSLAGEGGGTEAFF. Written as DNA, the CDR3 is TGCGCCAGCAGCTTGGCGGGAGAGGGAGGTGGCACTGAAGCTTTCTTT. The chain recombines TRBV5-1 with TRBJ1-1; no clear D gene. Germline-derived CDR1 and CDR2 are SGHRS and YFSETQ. The ends were cut back, 0 bases at V and 4 bases at J, with 16 bases in the middle. The CDR3 is 16 residues long.

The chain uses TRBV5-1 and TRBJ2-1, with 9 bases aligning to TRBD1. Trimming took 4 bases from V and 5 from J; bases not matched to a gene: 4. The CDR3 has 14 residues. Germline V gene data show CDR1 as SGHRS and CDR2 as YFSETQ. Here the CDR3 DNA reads TGCGCCAGCAGCATGGGACAGGGCGACAATGAGCAGTTCTTC. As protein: CASSMGQGDNEQFF.

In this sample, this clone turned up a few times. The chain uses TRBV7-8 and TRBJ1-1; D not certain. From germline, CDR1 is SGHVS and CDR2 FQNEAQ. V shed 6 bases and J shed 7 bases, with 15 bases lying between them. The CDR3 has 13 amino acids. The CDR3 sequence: CASRYAREDEAFF. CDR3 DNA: TGTGCCAGCAGATATGCCCGTGAGGATGAAGCTTTCTTT.

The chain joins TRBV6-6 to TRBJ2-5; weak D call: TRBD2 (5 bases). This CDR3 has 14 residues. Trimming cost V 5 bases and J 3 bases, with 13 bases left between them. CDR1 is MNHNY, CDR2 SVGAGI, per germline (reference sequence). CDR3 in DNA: TGTGCCAGCAGTATCCTGGGAGTTGAAGAGACCCAGTACTTC. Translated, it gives CASSILGVEETQYF.

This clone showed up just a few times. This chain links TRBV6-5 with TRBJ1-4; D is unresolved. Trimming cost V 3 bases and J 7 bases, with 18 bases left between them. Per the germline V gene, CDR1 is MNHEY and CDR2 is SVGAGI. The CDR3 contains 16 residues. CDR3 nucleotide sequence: TGTGCCAGCAGTTATTCCCAGTTCGGAGTCGGTGAAAAACTGTTTTTT. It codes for CASSYSQFGVGEKLFF.

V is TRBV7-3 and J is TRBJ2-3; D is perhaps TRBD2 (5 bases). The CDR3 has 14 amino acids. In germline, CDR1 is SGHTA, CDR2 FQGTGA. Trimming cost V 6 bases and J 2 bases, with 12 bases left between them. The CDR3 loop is CASSNVGNTDTQYF. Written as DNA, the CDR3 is TGTGCCAGCAGTAATGTCGGGAACACAGATACGCAGTATTTT.

This CDR3 is CASSLVLAGGEQYF. The CDR3 DNA reads as TGTGCCAGCAGCTTAGTGCTAGCGGGAGGCGAGCAGTACTTC. The V and J genes are TRBV7-8 and TRBJ2-7; 11 nucleotides line up with TRBD2. The length of the CDR3 is 14 residues. Germline V gene lookup returns CDR1 SGHVS and CDR2 FQNEAQ. V dropped 1 base and J dropped 6; count of bases not matched to a gene: 2.

The CDR3 DNA reads TGCGCCAGCAGCCAAGATATCGGACAGGTAGTCTCCTACGAGCAGTACTTC. Translated: CASSQDIGQVVSYEQYF. V and J are TRBV4-1 and TRBJ2-7; 7 nucleotides agree with TRBD1. The CDR3 runs to 17 residues. Germline CDR1 and CDR2: MGHRA and YSYEKL. V was clipped by 0 bases and J by 0 bases; unmatched bases: 8.

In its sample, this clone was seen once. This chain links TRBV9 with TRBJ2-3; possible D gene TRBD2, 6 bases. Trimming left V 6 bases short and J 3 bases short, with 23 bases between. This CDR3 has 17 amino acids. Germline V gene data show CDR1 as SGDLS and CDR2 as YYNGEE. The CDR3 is CASKLADATVETDTQYF. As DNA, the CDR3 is TGTGCCAGCAAACTAGCCGACGCGACGGTTGAAACAGATACGCAGTATTTT.

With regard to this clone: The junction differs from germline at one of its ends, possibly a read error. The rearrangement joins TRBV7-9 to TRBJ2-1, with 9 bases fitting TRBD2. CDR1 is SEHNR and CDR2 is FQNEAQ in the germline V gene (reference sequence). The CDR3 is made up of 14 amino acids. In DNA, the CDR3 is TGTTCCAGCAGCTTAACTAGCGGGTTCAATGAGCAGTTCTTC. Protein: CSSSLTSGFNEQFF. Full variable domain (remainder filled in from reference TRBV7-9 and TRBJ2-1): DTGVSQNPRHKITKRGQNVTFRCDPISEHNRLYWYRQTLGQGPEFLTYFQNEAQLEKSRLLSDRFSAERPKGSFSTLEIQRTEQGDSAMYLCSSSLTSGFNEQFFGPGTRLTVL.

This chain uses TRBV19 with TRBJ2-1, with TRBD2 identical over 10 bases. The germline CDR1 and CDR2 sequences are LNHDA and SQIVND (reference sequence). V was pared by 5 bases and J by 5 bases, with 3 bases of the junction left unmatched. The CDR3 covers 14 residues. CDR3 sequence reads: CASSFGLADNEQFF. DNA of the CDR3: TGTGCCAGTAGTTTCGGACTAGCGGACAATGAGCAGTTCTTC.

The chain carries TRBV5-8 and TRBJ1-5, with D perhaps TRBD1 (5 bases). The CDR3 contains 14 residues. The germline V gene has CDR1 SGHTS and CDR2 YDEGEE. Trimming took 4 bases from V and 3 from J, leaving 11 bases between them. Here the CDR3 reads CASSAQGYNQPQHF. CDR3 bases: TGTGCCAGCAGCGCCCAGGGATACAATCAGCCCCAGCATTTT.

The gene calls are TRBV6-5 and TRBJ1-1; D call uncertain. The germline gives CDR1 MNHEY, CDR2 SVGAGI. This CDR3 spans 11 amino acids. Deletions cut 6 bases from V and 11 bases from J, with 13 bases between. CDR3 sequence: CASSDYAEAFF. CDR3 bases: TGTGCCAGCAGCGATTACGCCGAGGCTTTCTTT.

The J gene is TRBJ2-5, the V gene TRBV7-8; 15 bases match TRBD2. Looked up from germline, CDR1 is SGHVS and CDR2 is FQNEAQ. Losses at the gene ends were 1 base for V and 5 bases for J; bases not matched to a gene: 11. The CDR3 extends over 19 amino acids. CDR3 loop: CASSLEAGTSGRWGETQYF. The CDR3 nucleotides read TGTGCCAGCAGCTTAGAAGCCGGGACTAGCGGGAGGTGGGGCGAGACCCAGTACTTC.

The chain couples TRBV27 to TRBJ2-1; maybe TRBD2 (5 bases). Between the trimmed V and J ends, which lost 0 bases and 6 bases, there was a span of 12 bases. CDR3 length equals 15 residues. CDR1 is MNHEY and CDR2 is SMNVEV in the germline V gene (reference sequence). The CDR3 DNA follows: TGTGCCAGCAGTTTATCGGGGTATAGCGTCAATGAGCAGTTCTTC. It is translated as CASSLSGYSVNEQFF.

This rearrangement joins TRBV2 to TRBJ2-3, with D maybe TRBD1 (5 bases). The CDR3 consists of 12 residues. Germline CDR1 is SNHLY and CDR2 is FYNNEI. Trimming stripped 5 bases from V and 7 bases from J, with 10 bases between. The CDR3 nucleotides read TGTGCCAGCAGTCCAAGGGGAAATACGCAGTATTTT. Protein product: CASSPRGNTQYF.